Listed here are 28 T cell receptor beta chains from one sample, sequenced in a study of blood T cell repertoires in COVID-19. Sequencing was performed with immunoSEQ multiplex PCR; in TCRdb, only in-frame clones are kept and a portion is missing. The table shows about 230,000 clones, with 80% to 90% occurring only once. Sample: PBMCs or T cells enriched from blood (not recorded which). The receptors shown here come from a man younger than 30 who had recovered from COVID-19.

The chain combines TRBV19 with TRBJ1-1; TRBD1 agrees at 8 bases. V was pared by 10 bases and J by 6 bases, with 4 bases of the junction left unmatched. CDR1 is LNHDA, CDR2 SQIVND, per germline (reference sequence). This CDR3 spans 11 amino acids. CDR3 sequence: CATVRGPEAFF. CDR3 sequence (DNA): TGTGCCACTGTCAGGGGGCCTGAAGCTTTCTTT.

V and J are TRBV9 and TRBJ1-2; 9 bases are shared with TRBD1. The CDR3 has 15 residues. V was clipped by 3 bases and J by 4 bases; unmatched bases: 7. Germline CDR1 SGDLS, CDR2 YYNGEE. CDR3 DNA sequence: TGTGCCAGCAGCGGAGGGACAGGGCCTGGCTATGGCTACACCTTC. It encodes CASSGGTGPGYGYTF.

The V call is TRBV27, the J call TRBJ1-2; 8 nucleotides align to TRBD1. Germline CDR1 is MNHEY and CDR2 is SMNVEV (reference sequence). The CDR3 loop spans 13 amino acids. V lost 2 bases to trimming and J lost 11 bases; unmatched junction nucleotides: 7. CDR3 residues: CASSLAGTGVYTF. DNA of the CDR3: TGTGCCAGCAGTTTAGCAGGGACAGGAGTTTACACCTTC.

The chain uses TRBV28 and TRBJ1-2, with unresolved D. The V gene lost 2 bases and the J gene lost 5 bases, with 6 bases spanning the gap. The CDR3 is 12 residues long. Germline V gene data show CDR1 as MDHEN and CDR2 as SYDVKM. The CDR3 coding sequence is TGTGCCAGCAGTTTAGAGGGTTATGGCTACACCTTC. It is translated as CASSLEGYGYTF.

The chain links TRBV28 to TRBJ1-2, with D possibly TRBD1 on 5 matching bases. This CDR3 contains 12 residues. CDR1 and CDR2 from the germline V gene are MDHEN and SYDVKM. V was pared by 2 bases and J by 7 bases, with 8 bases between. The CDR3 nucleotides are TGTGCCAGCAGTTTACAGGGTGCTGGCTACACCTTC. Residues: CASSLQGAGYTF.

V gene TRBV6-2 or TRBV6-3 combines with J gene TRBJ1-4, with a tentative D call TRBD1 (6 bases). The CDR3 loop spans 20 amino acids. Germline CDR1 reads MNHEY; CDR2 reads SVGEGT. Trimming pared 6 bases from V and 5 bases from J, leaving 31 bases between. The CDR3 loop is CASSLQSVGGRPVHNEKLFF. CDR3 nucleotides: TGTGCCAGCAGCCTTCAATCGGTCGGGGGGCGACCCGTTCACAATGAAAAACTGTTTTTT.

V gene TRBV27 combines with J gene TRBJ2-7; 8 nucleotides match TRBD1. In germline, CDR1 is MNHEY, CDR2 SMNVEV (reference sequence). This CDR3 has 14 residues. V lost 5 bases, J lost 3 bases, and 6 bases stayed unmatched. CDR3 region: CASSLRDRIYEQYF. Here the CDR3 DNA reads TGTGCCAGCAGTCTAAGGGACAGGATCTACGAGCAGTACTTC.

CDR3 nucleotides: TGTGCCAGCAGCTTGGAGACAGACTTCTTGGGGACAGATACGCAGTATTTT. Translated: CASSLETDFLGTDTQYF. The chain has TRBV5-4 and TRBJ2-3, with D possibly matching TRBD1 (5 bases). CDR1 and CDR2 from the germline V gene are SGHNT and YYREEE (reference sequence). Trimming removed 0 bases from V and 3 bases from J, with 17 bases in between. The CDR3 covers 17 residues.

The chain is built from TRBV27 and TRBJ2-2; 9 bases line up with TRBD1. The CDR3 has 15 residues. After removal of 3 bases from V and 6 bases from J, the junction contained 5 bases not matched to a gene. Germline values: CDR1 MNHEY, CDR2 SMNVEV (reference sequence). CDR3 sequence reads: CASSFRDRAAGELFF. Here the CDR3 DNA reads TGTGCCAGCAGTTTCCGGGACAGGGCGGCCGGGGAGCTGTTTTTT.

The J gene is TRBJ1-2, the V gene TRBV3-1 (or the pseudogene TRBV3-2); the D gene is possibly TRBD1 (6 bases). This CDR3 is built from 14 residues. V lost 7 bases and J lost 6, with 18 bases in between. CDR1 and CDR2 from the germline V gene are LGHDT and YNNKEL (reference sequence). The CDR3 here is CASTPVGGRNGYTF. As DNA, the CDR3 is TGTGCCAGCACTCCGGTCGGGGGGCGGAATGGCTACACCTTC.

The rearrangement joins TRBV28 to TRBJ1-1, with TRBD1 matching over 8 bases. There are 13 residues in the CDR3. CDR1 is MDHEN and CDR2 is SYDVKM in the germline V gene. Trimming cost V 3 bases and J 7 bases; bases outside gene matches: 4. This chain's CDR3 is CASSFQGALEAFF. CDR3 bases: TGTGCCAGCAGTTTCCAGGGGGCCCTTGAAGCTTTCTTT.

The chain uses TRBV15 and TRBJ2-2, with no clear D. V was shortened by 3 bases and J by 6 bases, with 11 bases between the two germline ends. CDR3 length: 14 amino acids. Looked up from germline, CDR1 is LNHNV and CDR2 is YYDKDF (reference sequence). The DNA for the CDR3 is TGTGCCACCAGCAGCGACTCCGAAGCCGGGGAGCTGTTTTTT. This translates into CATSSDSEAGELFF.

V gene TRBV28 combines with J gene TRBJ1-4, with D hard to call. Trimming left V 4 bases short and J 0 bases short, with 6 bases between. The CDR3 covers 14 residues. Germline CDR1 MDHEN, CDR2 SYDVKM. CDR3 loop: CASSSGATNEKLFF. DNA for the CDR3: TGTGCCAGCAGTTCCGGGGCAACTAATGAAAAACTGTTTTTT.

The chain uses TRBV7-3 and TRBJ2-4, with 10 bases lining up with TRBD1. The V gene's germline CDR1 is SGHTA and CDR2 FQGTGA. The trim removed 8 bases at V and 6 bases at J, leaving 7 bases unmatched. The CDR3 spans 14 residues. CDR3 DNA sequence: TGTGCCAGCGGCTCCGGGACAGGGGCAAACATTCAGTACTTC. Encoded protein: CASGSGTGANIQYF.

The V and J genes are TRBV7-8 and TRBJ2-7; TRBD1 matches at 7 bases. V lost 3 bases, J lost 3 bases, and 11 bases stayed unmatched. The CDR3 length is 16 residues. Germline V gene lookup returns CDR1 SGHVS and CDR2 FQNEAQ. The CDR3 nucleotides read TGTGCCAGCAGCTTGCGCTCTGGGACAGTTAACTACGAGCAGTACTTC. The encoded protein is CASSLRSGTVNYEQYF. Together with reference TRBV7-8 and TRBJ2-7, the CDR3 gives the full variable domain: GAGVSQSPRYKVAKRGQDVALRCDPISGHVSLFWYQQALGQGPEFLTYFQNEAQLDKSGLPSDRFFAERPEGSVSTLKIQRTQQEDSAVYLCASSLRSGTVNYEQYFGPGTRLTVT.

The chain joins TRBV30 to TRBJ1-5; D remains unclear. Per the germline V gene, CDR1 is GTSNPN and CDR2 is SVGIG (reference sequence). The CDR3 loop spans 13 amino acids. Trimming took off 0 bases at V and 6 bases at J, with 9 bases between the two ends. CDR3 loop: CAWSVEGGQPQHF. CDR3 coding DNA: TGTGCCTGGAGTGTAGAGGGTGGTCAGCCCCAGCATTTT.

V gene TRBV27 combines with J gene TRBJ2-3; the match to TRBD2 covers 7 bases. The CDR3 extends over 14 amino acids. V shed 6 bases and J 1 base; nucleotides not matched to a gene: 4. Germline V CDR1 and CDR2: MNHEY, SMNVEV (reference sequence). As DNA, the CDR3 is TGTGCCAGCAGGACACTAGCGCGCACAGATACGCAGTATTTT. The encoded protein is CASRTLARTDTQYF.

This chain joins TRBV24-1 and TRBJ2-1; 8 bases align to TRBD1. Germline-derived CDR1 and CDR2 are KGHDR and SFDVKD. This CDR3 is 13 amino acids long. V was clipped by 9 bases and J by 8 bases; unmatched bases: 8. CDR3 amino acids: CATGQGIIDEQFF. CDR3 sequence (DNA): TGTGCCACCGGACAGGGAATAATCGATGAGCAGTTCTTC.

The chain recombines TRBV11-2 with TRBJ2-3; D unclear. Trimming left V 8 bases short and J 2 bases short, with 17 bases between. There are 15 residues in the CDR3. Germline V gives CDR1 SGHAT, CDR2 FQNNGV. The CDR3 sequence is CASRRPGRHTDTQYF. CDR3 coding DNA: TGTGCCAGCCGACGCCCCGGCAGGCACACAGATACGCAGTATTTT.

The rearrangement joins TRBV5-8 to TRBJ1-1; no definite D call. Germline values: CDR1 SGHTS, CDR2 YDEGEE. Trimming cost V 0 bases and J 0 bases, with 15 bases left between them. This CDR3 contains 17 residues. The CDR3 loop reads CASSLGQVTLMNTEAFF. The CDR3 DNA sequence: TGTGCCAGCAGCTTGGGGCAGGTAACCCTCATGAACACTGAAGCTTTCTTT.

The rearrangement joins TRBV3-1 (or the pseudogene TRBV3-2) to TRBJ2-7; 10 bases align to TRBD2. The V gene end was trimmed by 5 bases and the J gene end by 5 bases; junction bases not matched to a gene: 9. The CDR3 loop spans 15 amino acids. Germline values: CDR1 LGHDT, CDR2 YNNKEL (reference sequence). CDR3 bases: TGTGCCAGCAGCAACACGGCTAGCGGGGGCCACGAGCAGTACTTC. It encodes CASSNTASGGHEQYF.

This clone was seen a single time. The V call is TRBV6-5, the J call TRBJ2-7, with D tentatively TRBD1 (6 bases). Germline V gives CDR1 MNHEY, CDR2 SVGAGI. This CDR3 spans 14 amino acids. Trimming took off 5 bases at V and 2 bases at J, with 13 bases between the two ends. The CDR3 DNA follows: TGTGCCAGCAGTCGGACAGTGAACCCCTACGAGCAGTACTTC. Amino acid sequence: CASSRTVNPYEQYF.

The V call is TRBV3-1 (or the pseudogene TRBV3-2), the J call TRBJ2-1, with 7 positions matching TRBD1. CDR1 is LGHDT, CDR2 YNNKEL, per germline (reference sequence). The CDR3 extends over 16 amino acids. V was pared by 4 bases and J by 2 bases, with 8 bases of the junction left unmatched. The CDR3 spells CASSPSTGVTYNEQFF. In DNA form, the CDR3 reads TGTGCCAGCAGCCCGTCCACAGGGGTCACCTACAATGAGCAGTTCTTC.

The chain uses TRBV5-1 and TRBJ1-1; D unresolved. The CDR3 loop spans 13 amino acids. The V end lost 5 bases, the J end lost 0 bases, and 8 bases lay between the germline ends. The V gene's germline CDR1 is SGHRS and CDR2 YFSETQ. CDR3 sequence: CASRQDMNTEAFF. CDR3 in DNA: TGCGCCAGCAGACAAGACATGAACACTGAAGCTTTCTTT.

Here the CDR3 reads CASLSAGGGKYF. The DNA for the CDR3 is TGTGCCAGCCTTTCCGCGGGGGGCGGGAAGTACTTC. The chain combines TRBV28 with TRBJ2-7; 8 bases fit TRBD2. After removal of 8 bases from V and 11 bases from J, the junction contained 11 bases not matched to a gene. The CDR3 length is 12 residues. Looked up from germline, CDR1 is MDHEN and CDR2 is SYDVKM.

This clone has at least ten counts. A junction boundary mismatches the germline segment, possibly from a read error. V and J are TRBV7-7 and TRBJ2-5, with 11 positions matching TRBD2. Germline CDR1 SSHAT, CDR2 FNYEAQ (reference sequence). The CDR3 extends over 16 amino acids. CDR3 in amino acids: CASSLAGTSGSGTQYF. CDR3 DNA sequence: TGTGCTAGCAGCTTAGCTGGGACTAGCGGTTCCGGGACCCAGTACTTC.

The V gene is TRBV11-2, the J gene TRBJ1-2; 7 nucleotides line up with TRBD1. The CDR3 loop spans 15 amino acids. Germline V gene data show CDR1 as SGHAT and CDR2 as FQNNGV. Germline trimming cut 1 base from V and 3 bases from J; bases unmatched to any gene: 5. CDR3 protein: CASSLVSGGDYGYTF. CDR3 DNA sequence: TGTGCCAGCAGCTTAGTCTCAGGGGGAGACTATGGCTACACCTTC. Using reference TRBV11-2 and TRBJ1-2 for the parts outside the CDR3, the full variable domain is EAGVAQSPRYKIIEKRQSVAFWCNPISGHATLYWYQQILGQGPKLLIQFQNNGVVDDSQLPKDRFSAERLKGVDSTLKIQPAKLEDSAVYLCASSLVSGGDYGYTFGSGTRLTVV.

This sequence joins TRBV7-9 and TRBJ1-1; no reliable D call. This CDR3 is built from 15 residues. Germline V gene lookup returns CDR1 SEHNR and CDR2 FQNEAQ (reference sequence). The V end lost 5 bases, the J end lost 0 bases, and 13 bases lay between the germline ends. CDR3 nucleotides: TGTGCCAGCAGCCCGGTCGGGGAGTTGAACACTGAAGCTTTCTTT. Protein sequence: CASSPVGELNTEAFF.